The 2 T cell receptor beta chains below come from one sample, sequenced in a study of T cells after yellow fever vaccination. A single record per CDR3 protein comes from TCRdb applying MiXCR to the 5' RACE reads. Here the sample spans about 25,000 distinct CDR3 sequences, 5.5% being singletons. Here the sequenced sample was PBMCs, either bulk or a sorted T-cell subset (CD4+, CD8+, memory, or dextramer-sorted; not recorded which), taken 15 days after the yellow fever booster vaccination. The source is a man aged 30-40 years who received the YFV17D yellow fever vaccine.

The table lists this clonotype with many counts. This chain connects TRBV2 to TRBJ2-1, with TRBD2 identical over 8 bases. Germline trimming cut 2 bases from V and 8 bases from J; bases unmatched to any gene: 11. The CDR3 runs 16 residues. The germline V gene has CDR1 SNHLY and CDR2 FYNNEI. The CDR3 region is CASSESLAGVIDEQFF. The CDR3 DNA reads as TGTGCCAGCAGTGAATCCCTAGCGGGTGTCATCGATGAGCAGTTCTTC.

The rearrangement joins TRBV7-3 to TRBJ2-1, with D unclear. Germline assignment: CDR1 SGHTA and CDR2 FQGTGA. The CDR3 has 14 residues. V was shortened by 3 bases and J by 2 bases, with 8 bases between the two germline ends. The CDR3 loop is CASSLGAAYNEQFF. CDR3 bases: TGTGCCAGCAGCTTGGGTGCCGCCTACAATGAGCAGTTCTTC. Complete variable domain (other parts from reference TRBV7-3 and TRBJ2-1): GAGVSQTPSNKVTEKGKYVELRCDPISGHTALYWYRQSLGQGPEFLIYFQGTGAADDSGLPNDRFFAVRPEGSVSTLKIQRTERGDSAVYLCASSLGAAYNEQFFGPGTRLTVL.